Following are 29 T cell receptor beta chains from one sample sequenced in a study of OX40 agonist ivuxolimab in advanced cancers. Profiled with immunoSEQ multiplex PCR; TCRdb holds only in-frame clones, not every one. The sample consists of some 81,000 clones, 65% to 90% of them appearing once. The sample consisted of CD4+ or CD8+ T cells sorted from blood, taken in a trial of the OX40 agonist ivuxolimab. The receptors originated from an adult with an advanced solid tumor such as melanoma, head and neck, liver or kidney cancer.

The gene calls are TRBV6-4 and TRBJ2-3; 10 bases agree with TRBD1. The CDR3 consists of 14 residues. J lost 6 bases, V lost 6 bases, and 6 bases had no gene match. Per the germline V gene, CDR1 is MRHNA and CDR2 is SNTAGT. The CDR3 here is CASSRDRGPDTQYF. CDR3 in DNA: TGTGCCAGCAGCCGGGACAGGGGTCCCGATACGCAGTATTTT.

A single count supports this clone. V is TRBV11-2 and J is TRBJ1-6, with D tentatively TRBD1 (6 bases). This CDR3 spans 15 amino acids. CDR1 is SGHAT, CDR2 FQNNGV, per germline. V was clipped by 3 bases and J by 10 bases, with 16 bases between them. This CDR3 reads CASSFWGGQDSPLHF. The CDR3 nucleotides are TGTGCCAGCAGCTTTTGGGGGGGGCAGGACTCACCCCTCCACTTT.

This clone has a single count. CDR3 loop: CASSDRRDNSPLHF. The CDR3 DNA reads as TGTGCCAGTAGTGATAGACGGGATAATTCACCCCTCCACTTT. The chain links TRBV19 to TRBJ1-6; D is undetermined. CDR1 LNHDA and CDR2 SQIVND come from the germline V gene (reference sequence). The CDR3 is made up of 14 amino acids. Trimming took 5 bases from V and 5 from J, leaving 10 bases between them.

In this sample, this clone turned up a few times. CDR3 nucleotides: TGTGCCAGTAGTATGCCCCGGGCTAGCGGGTTTAGCACAGATACGCAGTATTTT. Its protein product is CASSMPRASGFSTDTQYF. This chain connects TRBV19 to TRBJ2-3; 8 nucleotides match TRBD2. V shed 3 bases, J shed 0 bases, and the junction held 11 bases outside the gene matches. Germline lookup yields CDR1 LNHDA and CDR2 SQIVND (reference sequence). There are 18 residues in the CDR3. The full variable domain, completed using reference TRBV19 and TRBJ2-3, is DGGITQSPKYLFRKEGQNVTLSCEQNLNHDAMYWYRQDPGQGLRLIYYSQIVNDFQKGDIAEGYSVSREKKESFPLTVTSAQKNPTAFYLCASSMPRASGFSTDTQYFGPGTRLTVL.

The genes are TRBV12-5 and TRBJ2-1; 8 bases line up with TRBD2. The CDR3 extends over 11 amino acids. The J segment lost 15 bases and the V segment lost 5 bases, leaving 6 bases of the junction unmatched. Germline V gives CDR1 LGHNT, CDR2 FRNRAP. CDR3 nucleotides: TGTGCTAGTGGTCTCGGGACTAGTCTGTTCTTC. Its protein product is CASGLGTSLFF.

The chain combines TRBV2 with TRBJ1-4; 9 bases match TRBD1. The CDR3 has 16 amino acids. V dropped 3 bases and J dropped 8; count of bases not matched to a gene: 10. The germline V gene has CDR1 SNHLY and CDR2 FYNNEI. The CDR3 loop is CASSDLGTGKREKLFF. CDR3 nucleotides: TGTGCCAGCAGTGATCTAGGGACAGGGAAGCGGGAAAAACTGTTTTTT.

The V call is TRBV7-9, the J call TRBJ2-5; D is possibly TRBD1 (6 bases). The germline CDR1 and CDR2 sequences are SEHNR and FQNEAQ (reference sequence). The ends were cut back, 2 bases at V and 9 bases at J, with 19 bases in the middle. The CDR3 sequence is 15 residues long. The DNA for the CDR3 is TGTGCCAGCAGCTTAAACAGGGCCCAACCTGGGGCCCAGTACTTC. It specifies CASSLNRAQPGAQYF.

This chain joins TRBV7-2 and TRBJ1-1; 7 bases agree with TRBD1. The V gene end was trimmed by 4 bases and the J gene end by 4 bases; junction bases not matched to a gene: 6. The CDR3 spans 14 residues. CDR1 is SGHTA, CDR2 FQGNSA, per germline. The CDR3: CASSSRDSGTEAFF. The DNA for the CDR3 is TGTGCCAGCAGCTCCCGGGACAGTGGCACTGAAGCTTTCTTT.

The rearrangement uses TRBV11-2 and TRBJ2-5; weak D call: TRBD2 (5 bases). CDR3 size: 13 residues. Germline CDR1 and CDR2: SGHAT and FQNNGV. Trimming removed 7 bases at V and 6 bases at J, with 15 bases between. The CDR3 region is CASTSLEVKTQYF. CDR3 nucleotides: TGTGCCAGCACCTCACTAGAGGTAAAGACCCAGTACTTC.

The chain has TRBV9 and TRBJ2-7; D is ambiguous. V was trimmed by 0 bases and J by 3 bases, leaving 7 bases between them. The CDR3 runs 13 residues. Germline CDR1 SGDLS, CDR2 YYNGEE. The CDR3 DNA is TGTGCCAGCAGCGTAGGATTCGGCTACGAGCAGTACTTC. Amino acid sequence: CASSVGFGYEQYF.

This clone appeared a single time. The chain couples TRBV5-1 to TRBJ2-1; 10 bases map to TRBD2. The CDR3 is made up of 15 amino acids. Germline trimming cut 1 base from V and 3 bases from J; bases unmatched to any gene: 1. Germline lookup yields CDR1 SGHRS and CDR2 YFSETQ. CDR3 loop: CASSLSSGGYNEQFF. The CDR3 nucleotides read TGCGCCAGCAGCTTGTCTAGCGGGGGCTACAATGAGCAGTTCTTC. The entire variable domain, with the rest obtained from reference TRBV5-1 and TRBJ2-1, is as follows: KAGVTQTPRYLIKTRGQQVTLSCSPISGHRSVSWYQQTPGQGLQFLFEYFSETQRNKGNFPGRFSGRQFSNSRSEMNVSTLELGDSALYLCASSLSSGGYNEQFFGPGTRLTVL.

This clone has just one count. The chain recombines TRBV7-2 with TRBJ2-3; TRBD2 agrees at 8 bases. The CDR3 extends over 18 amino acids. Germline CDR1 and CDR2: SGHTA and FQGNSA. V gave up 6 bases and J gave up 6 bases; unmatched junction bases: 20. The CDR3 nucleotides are TGTGCCAGCAGAAAAACTAGCGGCCTCACCCCCTCCCGTGATACGCAGTATTTT. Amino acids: CASRKTSGLTPSRDTQYF.

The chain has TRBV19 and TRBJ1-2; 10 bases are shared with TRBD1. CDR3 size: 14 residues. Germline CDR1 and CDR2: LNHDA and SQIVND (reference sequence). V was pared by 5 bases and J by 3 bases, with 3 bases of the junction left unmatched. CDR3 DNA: TGTGCCAGTAGTCGACAGGGGGCAGACTATGGCTACACCTTC. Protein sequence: CASSRQGADYGYTF.

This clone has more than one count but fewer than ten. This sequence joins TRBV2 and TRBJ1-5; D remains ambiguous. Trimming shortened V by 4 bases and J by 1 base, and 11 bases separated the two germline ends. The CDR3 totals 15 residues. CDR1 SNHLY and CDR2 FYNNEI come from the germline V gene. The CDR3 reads CASSGFGESNQPQHF. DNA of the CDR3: TGTGCCAGCAGTGGGTTCGGGGAGAGCAATCAGCCCCAGCATTTT.

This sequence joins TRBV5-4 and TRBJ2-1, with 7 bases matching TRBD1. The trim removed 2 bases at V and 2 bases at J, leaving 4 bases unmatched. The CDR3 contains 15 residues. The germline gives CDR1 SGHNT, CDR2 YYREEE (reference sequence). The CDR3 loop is CASSFNRGTYNEQFF. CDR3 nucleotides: TGTGCCAGCAGCTTTAACAGGGGCACCTACAATGAGCAGTTCTTC.

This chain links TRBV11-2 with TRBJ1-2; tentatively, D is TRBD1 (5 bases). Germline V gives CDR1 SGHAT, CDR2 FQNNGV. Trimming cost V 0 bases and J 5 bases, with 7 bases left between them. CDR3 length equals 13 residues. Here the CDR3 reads CASSLDRQYGYTF. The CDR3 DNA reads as TGTGCCAGCAGCTTAGACCGACAGTATGGCTACACCTTC.

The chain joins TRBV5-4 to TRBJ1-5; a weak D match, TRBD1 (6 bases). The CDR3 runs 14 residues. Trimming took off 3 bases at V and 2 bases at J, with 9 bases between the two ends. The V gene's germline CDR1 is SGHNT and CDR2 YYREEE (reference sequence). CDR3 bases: TGTGCCAGCAGCTCGGGGGGGCGCAATCAGCCCCAGCATTTT. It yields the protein CASSSGGRNQPQHF.

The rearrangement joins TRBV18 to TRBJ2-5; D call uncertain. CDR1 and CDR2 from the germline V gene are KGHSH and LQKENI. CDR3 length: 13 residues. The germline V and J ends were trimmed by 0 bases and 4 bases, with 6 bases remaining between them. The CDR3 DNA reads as TGTGCCAGCTCACCACCGAGTTTAGAGACCCAGTACTTC. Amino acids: CASSPPSLETQYF.

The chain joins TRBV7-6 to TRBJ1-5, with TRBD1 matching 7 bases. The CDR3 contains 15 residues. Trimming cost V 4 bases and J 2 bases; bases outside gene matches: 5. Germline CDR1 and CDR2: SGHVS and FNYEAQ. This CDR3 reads CASSSRGRGNQPQHF. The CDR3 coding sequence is TGTGCCAGCAGCTCCAGGGGGAGAGGCAATCAGCCCCAGCATTTT.

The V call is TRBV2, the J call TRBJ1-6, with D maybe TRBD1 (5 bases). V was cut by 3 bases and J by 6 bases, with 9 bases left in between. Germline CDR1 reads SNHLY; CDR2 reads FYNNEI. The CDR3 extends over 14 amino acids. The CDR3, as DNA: TGTGCCAGCAGTGACAGGGAAGGTAATTCACCCCTCCACTTT. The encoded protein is CASSDREGNSPLHF.

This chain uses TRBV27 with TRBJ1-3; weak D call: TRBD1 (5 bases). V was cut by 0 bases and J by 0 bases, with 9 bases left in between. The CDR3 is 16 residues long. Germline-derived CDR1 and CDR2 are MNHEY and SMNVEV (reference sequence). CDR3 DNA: TGTGCCAGCAGTTTATCCAGGGCTCTCTCTGGAAACACCATATATTTT. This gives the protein CASSLSRALSGNTIYF.

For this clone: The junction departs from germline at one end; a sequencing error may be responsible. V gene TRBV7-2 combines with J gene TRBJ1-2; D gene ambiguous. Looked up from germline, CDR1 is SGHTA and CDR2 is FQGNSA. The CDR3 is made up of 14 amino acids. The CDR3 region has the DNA TGTGCCAGCAGATTAGGGCAGGAGAACTATGGCTACACCTTC. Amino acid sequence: CASRLGQENYGYTF.

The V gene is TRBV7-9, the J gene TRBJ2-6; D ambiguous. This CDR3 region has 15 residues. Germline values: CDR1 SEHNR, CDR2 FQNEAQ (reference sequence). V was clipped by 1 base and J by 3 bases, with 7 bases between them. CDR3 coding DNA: TGTGCCAGCAGCTTAGTTGGGGTTGGGGCCAACGTCCTGACTTTC. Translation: CASSLVGVGANVLTF.

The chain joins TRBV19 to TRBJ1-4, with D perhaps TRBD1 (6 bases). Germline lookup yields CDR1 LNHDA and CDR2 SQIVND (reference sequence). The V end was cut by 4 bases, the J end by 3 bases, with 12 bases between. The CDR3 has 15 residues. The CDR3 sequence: CASSNQGWANEKLFF. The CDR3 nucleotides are TGTGCCAGTAGTAATCAGGGGTGGGCTAATGAAAAACTGTTTTTT.

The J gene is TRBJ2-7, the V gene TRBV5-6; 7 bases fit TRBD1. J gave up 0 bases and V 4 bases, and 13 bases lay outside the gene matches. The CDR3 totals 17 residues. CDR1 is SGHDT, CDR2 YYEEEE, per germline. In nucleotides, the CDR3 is TGTGCCAGCAGCACAGACTCGACAGGGTATTTCTCCTACGAGCAGTACTTC. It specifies CASSTDSTGYFSYEQYF.

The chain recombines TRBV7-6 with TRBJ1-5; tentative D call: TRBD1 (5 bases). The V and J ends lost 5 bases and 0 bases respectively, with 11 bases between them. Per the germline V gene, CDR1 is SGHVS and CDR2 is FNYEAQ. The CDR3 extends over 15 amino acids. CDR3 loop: CASSPSGASNQPQHF. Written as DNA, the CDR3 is TGTGCCAGCAGCCCGAGTGGGGCTAGCAATCAGCCCCAGCATTTT.

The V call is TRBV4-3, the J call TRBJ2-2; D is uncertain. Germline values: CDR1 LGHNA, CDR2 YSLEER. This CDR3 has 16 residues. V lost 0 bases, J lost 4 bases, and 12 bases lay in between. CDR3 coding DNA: TGCGCCAGCAGCCAAGAGGTGTCGGCCGGCACCGGGGAGCTGTTTTTT. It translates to CASSQEVSAGTGELFF.

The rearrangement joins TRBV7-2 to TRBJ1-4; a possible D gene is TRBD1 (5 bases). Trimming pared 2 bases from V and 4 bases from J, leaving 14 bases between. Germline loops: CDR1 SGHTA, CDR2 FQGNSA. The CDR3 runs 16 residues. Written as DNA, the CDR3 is TGTGCCAGCAGCTTAAATCAGCGGCAGGGTAATGAAAAACTGTTTTTT. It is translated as CASSLNQRQGNEKLFF.

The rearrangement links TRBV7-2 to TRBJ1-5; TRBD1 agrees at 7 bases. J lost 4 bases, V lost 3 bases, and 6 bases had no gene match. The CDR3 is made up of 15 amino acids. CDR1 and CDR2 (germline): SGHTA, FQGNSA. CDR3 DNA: TGTGCCAGCAGCTTTACCGGGACAGAGAATCAGCCCCAGCATTTT. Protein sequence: CASSFTGTENQPQHF.